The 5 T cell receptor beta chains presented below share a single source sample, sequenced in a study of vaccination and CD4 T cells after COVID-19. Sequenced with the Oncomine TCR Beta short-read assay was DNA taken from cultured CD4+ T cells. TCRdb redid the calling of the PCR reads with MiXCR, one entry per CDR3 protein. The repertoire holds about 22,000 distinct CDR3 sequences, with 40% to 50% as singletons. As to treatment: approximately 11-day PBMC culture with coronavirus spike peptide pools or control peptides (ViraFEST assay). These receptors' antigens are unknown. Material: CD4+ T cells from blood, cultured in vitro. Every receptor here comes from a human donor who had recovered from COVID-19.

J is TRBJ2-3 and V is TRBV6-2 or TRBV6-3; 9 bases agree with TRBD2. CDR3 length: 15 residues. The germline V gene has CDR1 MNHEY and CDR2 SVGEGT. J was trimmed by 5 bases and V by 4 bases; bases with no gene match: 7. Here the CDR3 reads CASSSQAGGIDTQYF. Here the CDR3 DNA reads TGTGCCAGCAGTTCCCAAGCGGGAGGTATAGATACGCAGTATTTT.

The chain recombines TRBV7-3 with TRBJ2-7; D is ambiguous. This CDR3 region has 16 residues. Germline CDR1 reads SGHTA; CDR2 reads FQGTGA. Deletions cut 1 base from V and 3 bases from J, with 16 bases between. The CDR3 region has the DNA TGTGCCAGCAGCTTAAACGGACCCCAAATTGACTACGAGCAGTACTTC. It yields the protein CASSLNGPQIDYEQYF.

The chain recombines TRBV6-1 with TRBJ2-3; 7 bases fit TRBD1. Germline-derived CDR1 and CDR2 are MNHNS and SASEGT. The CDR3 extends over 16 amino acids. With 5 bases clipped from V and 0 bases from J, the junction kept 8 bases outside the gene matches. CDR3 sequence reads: CASSPGQDRSTDTQYF. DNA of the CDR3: TGTGCCAGCAGTCCTGGACAGGATCGTAGCACAGATACGCAGTATTTT.

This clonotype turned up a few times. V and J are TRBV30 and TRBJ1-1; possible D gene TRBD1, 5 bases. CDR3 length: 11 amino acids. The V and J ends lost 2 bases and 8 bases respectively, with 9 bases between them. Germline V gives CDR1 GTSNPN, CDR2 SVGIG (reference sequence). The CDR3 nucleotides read TGTGCCTGGAGTCCCGGACAAGAAGCTTTCTTT. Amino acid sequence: CAWSPGQEAFF.

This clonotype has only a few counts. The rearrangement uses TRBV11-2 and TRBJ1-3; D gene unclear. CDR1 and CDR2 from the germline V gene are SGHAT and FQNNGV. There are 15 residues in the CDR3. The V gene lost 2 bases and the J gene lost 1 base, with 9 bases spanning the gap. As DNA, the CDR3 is TGTGCCAGCAGCTTACGTACGGGGTCTGGAAACACCATATATTTT. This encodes CASSLRTGSGNTIYF.